This T cell receptor (beta chain) was captured in a study of shared clonotypes between healthy human individuals. General observations from the study: Non-shared clonotypes displayed generation probabilities falling below those of clonotypes present in all four donors.

Produced via immunoSEQ multiplex PCR; TCRdb's table is partial and in-frame only. The data show 800,000 to 1,200,000 clones, with roughly 74% seen just once and roughly 0.56% held by the top ten. Deletions cut 6 bases from V and 4 bases from J, with 13 bases between. Germline V gene lookup returns CDR1 SGHNT and CDR2 YYREEE (reference sequence). There are 13 residues in the CDR3. On this clone itself: Its cognate antigen is unknown.

The clonotype comes from a man in his late teens or twenties in good health. Some clones in this sample may be carry-over from other donors' samples. The material sequenced was memory CD4+ T cells from PBMCs. Described subset: CD45RA-negative fraction. This chain uses TRBV5-4 with TRBJ2-5; unclear D gene. Here the CDR3 reads CASTPLPGETQYF. CDR3 coding DNA: TGTGCCAGCACCCCGTTACCGGGAGAGACCCAGTACTTC. Variable domain in full (rest from reference TRBV5-4 and TRBJ2-5): ETGVTQSPTHLIKTRGQQVTLRCSSQSGHNTVSWYQQALGQGPQFIFQYYREEENGRGNFPPRFSGLQFPNYSSELNVNALELDDSALYLCASTPLPGETQYFGPGTRLLVL.